These T cell receptor beta chains were read from a single sample in a study of T cells in Graves' hyperthyroidism and ophthalmopathy. TCRdb reanalysed the multiplex PCR reads using MiXCR and keeps one entry per CDR3 protein. Of some 560,000 distinct CDR3 sequences in the sample, more than 15% were seen once. The material sequenced was blood. The source of these receptors is a woman under 40 with Graves' hyperthyroidism. Both conserved end residues are part of each CDR3. The D gene is left open where the match is weak. Clone size is given for some rows only: seen once, a few or many times, or a class if the clone is expanded.

j_gene,abundance,d_gene,v_gene,CDR3nt,CDR3aa
TRBJ2-7,many,-,TRBV11-2,TGTGCCAGCAGCTTAAACGGCTACGAGCAGTACTTC,CASSLNGYEQYF
TRBJ1-6,-,-,TRBV6-4,TGTGCCAGCACCATTTTAGGGAGCAATTCACCCCTCCACTTT,CASTILGSNSPLHF
TRBJ1-4,-,TRBD1,TRBV7-9,TGTGCCAGCAGCCACAGACAGGGAACTAATGAAAAACTGTTTTTT,CASSHRQGTNEKLFF
TRBJ2-7,many,TRBD2,TRBV7-2,TGTGCCAGCAGCTTAGCTATGGTAGCGGGGGGGGGCGAGCAGTACTTC,CASSLAMVAGGGEQYF
TRBJ1-1,few,-,TRBV24-1,TGTGCCACCAGTGATTTTACCTCAGGGGAGGGCACTGAAGCTTTCTTT,CATSDFTSGEGTEAFF
TRBJ2-1,-,TRBD2,TRBV28,TGTGCCATCAGGGTTGCTAGCGGGGCTTATAATGAGCAGTTCTTC,CAIRVASGAYNEQFF
TRBJ2-7,many,TRBD2,TRBV6-2/TRBV6-3,TGTGCCAGCAGTTCCCCAGCGGGACTATTATGGGAGCAGTACTTC,CASSSPAGLLWEQYF
TRBJ2-5,few,TRBD2,TRBV6-1,TGTGCCAGCAGGGGGACGGGACTAGGGACAGAGACCCAGTACTTC,CASRGTGLGTETQYF
TRBJ2-5,many,-,TRBV11-2,TGTGCCAGCAGCCATCAGGGGTCTCCGGACCAAGAGACCCAGTACTTC,CASSHQGSPDQETQYF
TRBJ2-3,-,-,TRBV7-3,TGTGCCAGCAGCTTAAACCCCGCGGGCAACACAGATACGCAGTATTTT,CASSLNPAGNTDTQYF
TRBJ1-5,many,-,TRBV28,TGTGCCAGCAGCGCTTTGGCGGTGAGCAATCAGCCCCAGCATTTT,CASSALAVSNQPQHF
TRBJ2-1,few,-,TRBV7-2,TGTGCCAGCAGCTTAGGAGGGGACGGGCGGGGCAATGAGCAGTTCTTC,CASSLGGDGRGNEQFF
TRBJ1-6,-,TRBD1,TRBV5-4,TGTGCCAGCAGCTTTCTAGCCGGGACAGGGAATTCACCCCTCCACTTT,CASSFLAGTGNSPLHF
TRBJ1-1,-,-,TRBV6-1,TGTGCCAGCAGCTTCCGGACCGGGAATAGGAACACTGAAGCTTTCTTT,CASSFRTGNRNTEAFF
TRBJ2-7,-,TRBD2,TRBV29-1,TGCAGCGTTGATCTCTCTGGGGAGGGATACGAGCAGTACTTC,CSVDLSGEGYEQYF
TRBJ2-3,many,-,TRBV20-1,TGCAGTGCCCCACGCGGCGGTCCCACAGATACGCAGTATTTT,CSAPRGGPTDTQYF
TRBJ1-2,many,-,TRBV12-3/TRBV12-4,TGTGCCAGCCTTCGGGACTATGGCTACACCTTC,CASLRDYGYTF
TRBJ2-7,-,TRBD2,TRBV5-4,TGTGCCGGCAGCTTGATGTATAGCGGGAACGACGAGCAGTACTTC,CAGSLMYSGNDEQYF
TRBJ2-3,many,TRBD2,TRBV12-3/TRBV12-4,TGTGCCAGCAGTTTGGGGACTAGCGGGAGTCTAACAGATACGCAGTATTTT,CASSLGTSGSLTDTQYF
TRBJ2-2,-,TRBD1,TRBV15,TGTGCCACCAGCAGTCACCCGGGACAGGGGGCAACCACCGGGGAGCTGTTTTTT,CATSSHPGQGATTGELFF
TRBJ1-1,-,-,TRBV7-2,TGTGCCAGCAGCAAAGGACTGGATAGCACTGAAGCTTTCTTT,CASSKGLDSTEAFF
TRBJ2-7,many,TRBD2,TRBV6-1,TGTGCCAGCAAAAGGCATGAGGGCGGGAGCGAGCAGTACTTC,CASKRHEGGSEQYF
TRBJ2-2,many,-,TRBV3-1,TGTGCCAGCAGCCAAGGGCTCTTTACAGGGGAGCTGTTTTTT,CASSQGLFTGELFF
TRBJ2-1,many,TRBD2,TRBV12-3/TRBV12-4,TGTGCCAGCAAGGCGGGAGGTGTTTCCAATGAGCAGTTCTTC,CASKAGGVSNEQFF
TRBJ1-3,few,-,TRBV2,TGTGCCAGCAGGAGGGCGGACTCTGGAAACACCATATATTTT,CASRRADSGNTIYF
TRBJ2-1,many,-,TRBV3-1,TGTGCCAGCAGCCAAGATAGGGGCGCGGAGCAGTTCTTC,CASSQDRGAEQFF
TRBJ1-1,-,TRBD1,TRBV5-4,TGTGCCAGCAGCATTACAGGGGTCACTGAAGCTTTCTTT,CASSITGVTEAFF
TRBJ2-3,few,TRBD2,TRBV20-1,TGCAGTGCTAGAGTTGGCGGGAGGACCGCTACGCAGTATTTT,CSARVGGRTATQYF
TRBJ2-7,-,-,TRBV19,TGTGCCAGTAGTATTAAGCAGGGCGGCAAGCAGTACTTC,CASSIKQGGKQYF
TRBJ2-1,-,TRBD2,TRBV20-1,TGCAGTGTCCTATCGGGACTAGCCGTCAATGAGCAGTTCTTC,CSVLSGLAVNEQFF
TRBJ2-7,-,TRBD1,TRBV4-3,TGCGCCAGCAGCCAAGATATGGGACAGGGAGGCTACGAGCAGTACTTC,CASSQDMGQGGYEQYF
TRBJ2-1,few,TRBD1,TRBV12-3/TRBV12-4,TGTGCCAGCAGTCGAGGGACAGGGATTTACCGGGTGAAGTACCATGAGCAGTTCTTC,CASSRGTGIYRVKYHEQFF
TRBJ2-1,many,-,TRBV27,TGTGCCAGCAGTTTAAGCGTTAGCTCCTACAATGAGCAGTTCTTC,CASSLSVSSYNEQFF
TRBJ2-1,many,TRBD2,TRBV6-2/TRBV6-3,TGTGCCAGCAGTTACTCTAGACTAGCGGGAGCCTACAATGAGCAGTTCTTC,CASSYSRLAGAYNEQFF
TRBJ2-4,-,-,TRBV5-1,TGCGCCAGCAGCGACAGCGTGGGGTTGAGCGAGATCAAAAACATTCAGTACTTC,CASSDSVGLSEIKNIQYF
TRBJ2-7,-,TRBD1,TRBV4-2,TGTGCCAGCAGCCCGAGGGACAGCCCCGGGGACGAGCAGTACTTC,CASSPRDSPGDEQYF
TRBJ1-5,-,TRBD1,TRBV10-3,TGTGCCATCGGTGGGACGGACAGGGATTTGGGTCAGCCCCAGCATTTT,CAIGGTDRDLGQPQHF
TRBJ2-1,-,TRBD2,TRBV28,TGTGCCAGCAGTTTTCCCGGACTAGCCTTGGATGAGCAGTTCTTC,CASSFPGLALDEQFF
TRBJ2-7,-,-,TRBV27,TGTGCCAGCAGAGTGGATGCGGGACAGATCTACGAGCAGTACTTC,CASRVDAGQIYEQYF
TRBJ2-3,many,-,TRBV20-1,TGCAGTGCTAGAGATGGTGGACTCAACACAGATACGCAGTATTTT,CSARDGGLNTDTQYF
TRBJ2-7,few,-,TRBV19,TGTGCCAGTAGTATAGTCCTAGCGATCGACGAGCAGTACTTC,CASSIVLAIDEQYF
TRBJ1-5,few,TRBD1,TRBV7-2,TGTGCCAGCAGTCCCCCGGGACAGGGGGTACCCCAGCATTTT,CASSPPGQGVPQHF
TRBJ2-7,once,-,TRBV3-1,TGTGCCAGCAGCCTCGGCTTCTATCCCGACGAGCAGTCCTTC,CASSLGFYPDEQSF
TRBJ2-1,many,-,TRBV7-2,TGTGCCAGCAGCCAGGGACCACGAACTGAGCAGTTCTTC,CASSQGPRTEQFF
TRBJ2-2,many,TRBD2,TRBV12-5,TGTGCTACTACTACCGGGGGGTACACCGGGGAGCTGTTTTTT,CATTTGGYTGELFF
TRBJ2-2,few,TRBD2,TRBV3-1,TGTGCCAGCAGCCATAACGGACTAGCGGGAGCCGGGGAGCTGTTTTTT,CASSHNGLAGAGELFF
TRBJ2-3,-,-,TRBV5-4,TGTGCCAGCAGCTTCGAGCGGGCTCCTAGCACAGATACGCAGTATTTT,CASSFERAPSTDTQYF
TRBJ1-3,-,-,TRBV20-1,TGCAGTGCTAGAGATCCTCGGACTCATACTGGAAACACCATATATTTT,CSARDPRTHTGNTIYF
TRBJ1-2,-,TRBD1,TRBV5-5,TGTGCCAGCAGCTTGTCCGGGACAGGGGGCCTCTATGGCTACACCTTC,CASSLSGTGGLYGYTF
TRBJ2-5,-,-,TRBV6-1,TGTGCCAGCAGCCTAAGCCCCTCCCAAGGGAAGTACTTC,CASSLSPSQGKYF
TRBJ2-1,-,-,TRBV6-2/TRBV6-3,TGTGCCAGGACCGACCCCGGGCCGCTAGATGAGCAGTTCTTC,CARTDPGPLDEQFF
TRBJ2-3,many,-,TRBV15,TGTGCCACCAGCAGGGGTGGCACAGATACGCAGTATTTT,CATSRGGTDTQYF
TRBJ2-1,few,-,TRBV30,TGTGCCTGGAGCGAGCCCGAAGCAGGGTACTCCTACAATGAGCAGTTCTTC,CAWSEPEAGYSYNEQFF
TRBJ1-4,-,-,TRBV4-1,TGCGCCAGCAGCCAAGCCCGCGGAGGATCTGGTGGCGAAAAACTGTTTTTT,CASSQARGGSGGEKLFF
TRBJ1-4,many,-,TRBV18,TGTGCCAGCTCACCACCAGGGGTTACTAATGAAAAACTGTTTTTT,CASSPPGVTNEKLFF
TRBJ2-2,few,-,TRBV4-1,TGCGCCAGCGGCCCCCCTTCCGGGGAGCTGTTTTTT,CASGPPSGELFF
TRBJ2-1,many,-,TRBV6-2/TRBV6-3,TGTGCCAGCAGTTACATTCGTAGCGACTCGTACAATGAGCAGTTCTTC,CASSYIRSDSYNEQFF
TRBJ1-5,-,TRBD1,TRBV19,TGTGCCGGTAGTTCGAATCCCGGGACAGGTCGCAATCAGCCCCAGCATTTT,CAGSSNPGTGRNQPQHF